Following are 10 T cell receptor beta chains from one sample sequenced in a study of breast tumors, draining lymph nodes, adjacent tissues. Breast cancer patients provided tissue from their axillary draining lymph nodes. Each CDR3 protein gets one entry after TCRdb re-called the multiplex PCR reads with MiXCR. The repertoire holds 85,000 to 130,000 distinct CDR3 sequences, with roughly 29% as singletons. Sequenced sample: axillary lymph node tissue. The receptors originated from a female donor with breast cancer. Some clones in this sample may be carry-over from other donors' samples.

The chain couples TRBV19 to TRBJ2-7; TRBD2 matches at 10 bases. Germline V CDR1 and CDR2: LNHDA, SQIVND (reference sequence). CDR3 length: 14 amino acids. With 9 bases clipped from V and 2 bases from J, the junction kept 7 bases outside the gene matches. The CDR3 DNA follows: TGTGCCAGCGCAGGGACTAGCGAACCCTACGAGCAGTACTTC. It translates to CASAGTSEPYEQYF.

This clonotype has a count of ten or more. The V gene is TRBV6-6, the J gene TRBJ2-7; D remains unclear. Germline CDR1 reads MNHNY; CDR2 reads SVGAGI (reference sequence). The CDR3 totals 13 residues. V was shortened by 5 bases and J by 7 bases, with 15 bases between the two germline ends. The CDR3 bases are TGTGCCAGCAGTCACCCCAATGTGGGGGAGCAGTACTTC. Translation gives CASSHPNVGEQYF.

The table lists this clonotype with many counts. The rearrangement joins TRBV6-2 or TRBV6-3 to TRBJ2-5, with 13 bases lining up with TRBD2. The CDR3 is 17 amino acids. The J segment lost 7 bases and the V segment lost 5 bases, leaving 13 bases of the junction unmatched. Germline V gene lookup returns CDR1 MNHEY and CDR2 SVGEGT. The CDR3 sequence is CASSRPGTSGASGTQYF. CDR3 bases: TGTGCCAGCAGTCGACCCGGGACTAGCGGGGCATCCGGGACCCAGTACTTC.

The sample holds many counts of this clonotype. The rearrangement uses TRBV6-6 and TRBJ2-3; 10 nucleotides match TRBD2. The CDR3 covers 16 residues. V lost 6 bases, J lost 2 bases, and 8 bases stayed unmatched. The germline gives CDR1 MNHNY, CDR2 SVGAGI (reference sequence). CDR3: CASRSRLAGSTDTQYF. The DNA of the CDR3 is TGTGCCAGCAGATCTCGACTAGCGGGCTCCACAGATACGCAGTATTTT.

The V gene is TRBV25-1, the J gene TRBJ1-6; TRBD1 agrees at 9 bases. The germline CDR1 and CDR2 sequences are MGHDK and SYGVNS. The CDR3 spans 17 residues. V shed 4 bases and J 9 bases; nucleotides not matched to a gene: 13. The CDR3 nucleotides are TGTGCCAGCAGTGCTAGGGAATCCGGGACAGGGTCTTCACCCCTCCACTTT. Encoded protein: CASSARESGTGSSPLHF. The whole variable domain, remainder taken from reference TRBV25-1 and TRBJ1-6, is EADIYQTPRYLVIGTGKKITLECSQTMGHDKMYWYQQDPGMELHLIHYSYGVNSTEKGDLSSESTVSRIRTEHFPLTLESARPSHTSQYLCASSARESGTGSSPLHFGNGTRLTVT.

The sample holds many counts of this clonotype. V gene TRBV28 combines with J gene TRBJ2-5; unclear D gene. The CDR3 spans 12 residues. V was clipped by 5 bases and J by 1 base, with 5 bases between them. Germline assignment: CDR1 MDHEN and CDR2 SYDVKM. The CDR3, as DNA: TGTGCCAGCAGTCATCTCCAAGAGACCCAGTACTTC. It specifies CASSHLQETQYF.

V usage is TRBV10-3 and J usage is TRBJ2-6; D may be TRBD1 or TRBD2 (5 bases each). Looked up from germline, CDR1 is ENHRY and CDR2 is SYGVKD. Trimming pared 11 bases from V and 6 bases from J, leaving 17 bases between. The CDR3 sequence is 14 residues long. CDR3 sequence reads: CAVTGAREANVLTF. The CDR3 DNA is TGTGCCGTCACCGGGGCGCGCGAGGCCAACGTCCTGACTTTC.

CDR3 sequence reads: CASSFQAGTSYEQYF. The CDR3 bases are TGTGCCAGCAGCTTTCAGGCAGGGACCTCCTACGAGCAGTACTTC. This rearrangement joins TRBV7-7 to TRBJ2-7; tentatively, D is TRBD1 or TRBD2 (5 bases each). Trimming removed 3 bases at V and 0 bases at J, with 12 bases between. Per the germline V gene, CDR1 is SSHAT and CDR2 is FNYEAQ (reference sequence). The CDR3 is 15 amino acids.

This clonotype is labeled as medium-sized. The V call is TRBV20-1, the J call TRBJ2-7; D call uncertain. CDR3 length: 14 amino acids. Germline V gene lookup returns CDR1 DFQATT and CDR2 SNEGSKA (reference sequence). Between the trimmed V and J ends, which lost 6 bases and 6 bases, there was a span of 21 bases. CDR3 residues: CSANRVAGRAEQYF. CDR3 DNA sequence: TGCAGTGCGAACCGGGTCGCTGGACGGGCCGAGCAGTACTTC.

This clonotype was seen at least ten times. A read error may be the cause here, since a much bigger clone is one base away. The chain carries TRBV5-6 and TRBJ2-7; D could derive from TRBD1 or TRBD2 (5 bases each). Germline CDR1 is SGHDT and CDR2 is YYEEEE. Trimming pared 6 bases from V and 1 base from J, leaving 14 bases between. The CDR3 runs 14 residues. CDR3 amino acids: CASTRDLTSYEQYF. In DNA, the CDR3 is TGTGCCAGCACCAGGGACCTCACTTCCTACGAGCAGTACTTC.